This passage covers 10 T cell receptor beta chains from one sample sequenced in a study of shared clonotypes between healthy human individuals. Repertoires were generated with immunoSEQ multiplex PCR, while TCRdb's copy carries only in-frame clones and drops some. This repertoire shows 2.5 million or so clones, 90% to 95% found once; its top ten account for around 0.14%. The sample consisted of naive CD4+ T cells sorted from blood. Subset meaning: CD45RA+ positively selected. The receptor set was obtained from a young man in good health.

The chain links TRBV6-6 to TRBJ2-5; 8 positions agree with TRBD2. V lost 6 bases, J lost 5 bases, and 14 bases stayed unmatched. The CDR3 contains 16 residues. Germline lookup yields CDR1 MNHNY and CDR2 SVGAGI (reference sequence). The CDR3 loop is CASSPRAYREGETQYF. CDR3 DNA: TGTGCCAGCAGCCCCCGGGCATACCGGGAGGGGGAGACCCAGTACTTC.

V usage is TRBV4-1 and J usage is TRBJ1-6; 8 positions match TRBD1. In germline, CDR1 is MGHRA, CDR2 YSYEKL. The J segment lost 8 bases and the V segment lost 1 base, leaving 4 bases of the junction unmatched. The CDR3 length is 15 residues. CDR3 sequence (DNA): TGCGCCAGCAGCCAAGGGACAGGGCCCTATTCACCCCTCCACTTT. It codes for CASSQGTGPYSPLHF.

V gene TRBV10-3 combines with J gene TRBJ2-1; 14 positions agree with TRBD2. This CDR3 has 17 residues. CDR1 and CDR2 (germline): ENHRY, SYGVKD. V gave up 1 base and J gave up 7 bases; unmatched junction bases: 6. The CDR3 spells CAISEWGLAGAINEQFF. The CDR3 coding sequence is TGTGCCATCAGTGAGTGGGGACTAGCGGGAGCAATAAATGAGCAGTTCTTC.

The V call is TRBV7-4, the J call TRBJ2-7; 11 bases agree with TRBD1. Germline CDR1 is SGHVT and CDR2 is SQSDAQ. V gave up 0 bases and J gave up 3 bases; unmatched junction bases: 13. The CDR3 is made up of 19 amino acids. The CDR3 protein is CASSLALTGTGGNHYEQYF. The CDR3 nucleotides are TGTGCCAGCAGCTTAGCGCTAACAGGGACAGGGGGAAATCACTACGAGCAGTACTTC. The full variable domain, rest sourced from reference TRBV7-4 and TRBJ2-7, is GAGVSQSPRYKVAKRGRDVALRCDSISGHVTLYWYRQTLGQGSEVLTYSQSDAQRDKSGRPSGRFSAERPERSVSTLKIQRTEQGDSAVYLCASSLALTGTGGNHYEQYFGPGTRLTVT.

The gene calls are TRBV25-1 and TRBJ1-2, with no clear D. Looked up from germline, CDR1 is MGHDK and CDR2 is SYGVNS. V gave up 0 bases and J gave up 8 bases, with 7 bases separating them. The CDR3 runs 12 residues. The CDR3 loop reads CASSEYLGGYTF. The CDR3 DNA reads as TGTGCCAGCAGTGAATATCTGGGCGGCTACACCTTC.

The chain combines TRBV11-2 with TRBJ1-1; no firm D call. The CDR3 contains 11 residues. The germline V gene encodes CDR1 SGHAT and CDR2 FQNNGV. The V end lost 5 bases, the J end lost 5 bases, and 6 bases lay between the germline ends. The CDR3: CASSRSTEAFF. CDR3 nucleotide sequence: TGTGCCAGCAGCCGTTCGACTGAAGCTTTCTTT.

V gene TRBV27 combines with J gene TRBJ2-6; D gene ambiguous. Germline loops: CDR1 MNHEY, CDR2 SMNVEV (reference sequence). The CDR3 extends over 15 amino acids. V shed 3 bases and J shed 0 bases, with 6 bases lying between them. The CDR3 here is CASSFQLSGANVLTF. The CDR3 DNA follows: TGTGCCAGCAGTTTCCAGCTCTCTGGGGCCAACGTCCTGACTTTC. Full variable domain (remainder filled in from reference TRBV27 and TRBJ2-6): EAQVTQNPRYLITVTGKKLTVTCSQNMNHEYMSWYRQDPGLGLRQIYYSMNVEVTDKGDVPEGYKVSRKEKRNFPLILESPSPNQTSLYFCASSFQLSGANVLTFGAGSRLTVL.

V usage is TRBV25-1 and J usage is TRBJ2-5; 7 nucleotides align to TRBD1. V shed 8 bases and J 0 bases; nucleotides not matched to a gene: 9. Germline V gene sequence: CDR1 MGHDK, CDR2 SYGVNS. The CDR3 is 15 amino acids. The CDR3 region has the DNA TGTGCCAGCCCCCCGGGACAGCGGTACCAAGAGACCCAGTACTTC. Protein: CASPPGQRYQETQYF.

This sequence joins TRBV18 and TRBJ2-2; 8 bases are shared with TRBD1. The V and J ends lost 3 bases and 7 bases, in that order; junction bases with no gene match: 10. The CDR3 runs to 16 residues. Germline-derived CDR1 and CDR2 are KGHSH and LQKENI. The CDR3 loop is CASSPRGQGAGGELFF. CDR3 in DNA: TGTGCCAGCTCACCGAGAGGACAGGGCGCGGGCGGGGAGCTGTTTTTT.

Concerning this clone: Other DNA sequences in the sample encode the same CDR3. The chain couples TRBV5-1 to TRBJ2-3, with 7 positions matching TRBD2. This CDR3 region has 14 residues. Germline V gene lookup returns CDR1 SGHRS and CDR2 YFSETQ. V lost 5 bases to trimming and J lost 1 base; unmatched junction nucleotides: 4. CDR3 bases: TGCGCCAGCAGGTCCAGCGGGGGCACAGATACGCAGTATTTT. It is translated as CASRSSGGTDTQYF.